This T cell receptor (beta chain) was obtained from a study of blood T cell repertoires in COVID-19. About the research overall: The United States, Italy and Spain provided the acute and convalescent COVID-19 samples. Sample material is recorded as cDNA or gDNA derived from T cells, B-cell-depleted T cells, or PBMCs.

Authors' data handling: The assay estimated nucleated cells by amplifying reference gene primers. Clones were sequenced by immunoSEQ multiplex PCR, and TCRdb holds only the in-frame ones, with some missing. D and trimming were read from the DNA, whereas the V and J calls and clone size are those reported in that table. The sample has under 200,000 clones, about 80% seen once; the top ten hold about 2.7%. The CDR3 length is 16 residues. V lost 6 bases to trimming and J lost 3 bases; unmatched junction nucleotides: 12. Germline lookup yields CDR1 MNHEY and CDR2 SMNVEV (reference sequence). This chain uses TRBV27 with TRBJ1-1; 8 bases line up with TRBD1. The source is a human donor with acute or convalescent COVID-19. The donor label of this sample is uncertain. The specimen sequenced was peripheral blood. CDR3 bases: TGTGCCAGCAGCCACCTTCAATTGACAGGGGACACTGAAGCTTTCTTT. Translated: CASSHLQLTGDTEAFF.